This is a list of T cell receptor beta chains from one sample in a study of blood T cell repertoires in COVID-19. Profiling relied on immunoSEQ multiplex PCR, and the TCRdb table lists in-frame clones only, not all of them. The sample has 150,000 or so clones, around 89% seen once; the top ten hold 13%. Sequencing input: peripheral blood. The origin of the receptors is a man aged 18 to 35 with COVID-19, enrolled during active disease. The CDR3 runs from the conserved cysteine through the conserved F or W. A D gene is named only where the DNA matches it firmly. Rows may omit the clone size; those that give it use once, few, many or a size class.

CDR3 protein	CDR3 DNA	D gene	clone size	V gene	J gene
CASSIWTGGSTDTQYF	TGTGCCAGCAGCATATGGACAGGGGGAAGCACAGATACGCAGTATTTT	TRBD1	NA	TRBV5-4	TRBJ2-3
CASQGGTEAFF	TGTGCCAGCCAAGGGGGCACTGAAGCTTTCTTT	NA	NA	TRBV5-4	TRBJ1-1
CASSPSGGGNEQYF	TGTGCCAGCAGCCCTAGCGGGGGAGGGAACGAGCAGTACTTC	TRBD2	NA	TRBV7-2	TRBJ2-7
CASSFGPGQGHGELFF	TGTGCCAGCAGTTTTGGCCCGGGACAGGGTCACGGGGAGCTGTTTTTT	TRBD1	NA	TRBV6-5	TRBJ2-2
CASSDGGQPTDTQYF	TGTGCCAGCAGTGACGGGGGACAGCCCACAGATACGCAGTATTTT	TRBD1	NA	TRBV6-4	TRBJ2-3
CASSQGRPGQGNQPQHF	TGCGCCAGCAGCCAAGGTCGCCCCGGACAGGGTAATCAGCCCCAGCATTTT	TRBD1	once	TRBV4-1	TRBJ1-5
CASSFGGRRELGEQYF	TGTGCCAGCAGTTTCGGGGGACGGAGGGAGTTGGGCGAGCAGTACTTC	NA	NA	TRBV6-6	TRBJ2-7
CASSYGGTGASTDTQYF	TGTGCCAGCAGTTACGGCGGGACAGGGGCTAGCACAGATACGCAGTATTTT	TRBD1	NA	TRBV6-2/TRBV6-3	TRBJ2-3
CASSVRRLGLGGRFGDEQFF	TGTGCCAGCAGTGTAAGGAGGTTGGGTCTGGGCGGCAGGTTTGGCGATGAGCAGTTCTTC	NA	NA	TRBV6-4	TRBJ2-1
CASSLRDRGLNTEAFF	TGTGCCAGCAGCCTCCGGGACAGGGGACTGAACACTGAAGCTTTCTTT	TRBD1	few	TRBV7-9	TRBJ1-1
CASSSGGYEQYF	TGTGCCAGCAGCTCTGGGGGGTACGAGCAGTACTTC	NA	NA	TRBV11-2	TRBJ2-7
CASSGLAGAETQYF	TGTGCCAGCAGCGGACTAGCGGGAGCAGAGACCCAGTACTTC	TRBD2	NA	TRBV6-2/TRBV6-3	TRBJ2-5
CASEIVSSYNSPLHF	TGTGCCAGCGAGATAGTTAGCTCCTATAATTCACCCCTCCACTTT	NA	NA	TRBV6-5	TRBJ1-6
CAISSNRGWTEAFF	TGTGCCATCAGTTCCAACAGGGGCTGGACTGAAGCTTTCTTT	TRBD1	once	TRBV10-3	TRBJ1-1
CAAGYEQYF	TGTGCCGCCGGGTACGAGCAGTACTTC	NA	NA	TRBV27	TRBJ2-7
CASSVSPGSSYEQYF	TGTGCCAGTAGTGTATCTCCCGGGAGTTCCTACGAGCAGTACTTC	NA	NA	TRBV19	TRBJ2-7
CASSLHQAQYF	TGTGCCAGCAGTCTCCACCAGGCCCAGTACTTC	NA	NA	TRBV28	TRBJ2-5
CASSQGTRGTDTQYF	TGTGCCAGCAGCCAGGGTACTAGGGGCACAGATACGCAGTATTTT	NA	NA	TRBV3-1/TRBV3-2	TRBJ2-3
CASSHRGPVYEQYF	TGTGCCAGCAGTCACAGGGGGCCCGTCTACGAGCAGTACTTC	TRBD1	NA	TRBV6-5	TRBJ2-7
CASSPIRTSGSYEQFF	TGTGCCAGCAGCCCCATCCGGACTAGCGGGAGTTATGAGCAGTTCTTC	TRBD2	NA	TRBV11-2	TRBJ2-1
CASSVGGANTGELFF	TGTGCCAGCAGCGTAGGCGGGGCTAACACCGGGGAGCTGTTTTTT	NA	NA	TRBV9	TRBJ2-2
CASSDGGNTGELFF	TGTGCCAGCAGTGACGGCGGGAACACCGGGGAGCTGTTTTTT	NA	NA	TRBV6-4	TRBJ2-2
CASSLGTSGSVYNEQFF	TGTGCCAGCAGCTTAGGGACTAGCGGGAGTGTCTACAATGAGCAGTTCTTC	TRBD2	NA	TRBV7-8	TRBJ2-1
CASSASAYNEQFF	TGTGCCAGCAGCGCCAGCGCCTACAATGAGCAGTTCTTC	NA	NA	TRBV7-8	TRBJ2-1
CASSHFYTDTQYF	TGTGCCAGCAGCCACTTTTACACAGATACGCAGTATTTT	NA	once	TRBV6-6	TRBJ2-3
CASSHSGNSYNEQFF	TGCGCCAGCAGCCATAGCGGGAACTCCTACAATGAGCAGTTCTTC	TRBD2	NA	TRBV4-3	TRBJ2-1
CASSPSLAGEEEQYF	TGTGCCAGCAGCCCCTCTTTAGCGGGAGAGGAAGAGCAGTACTTC	TRBD2	NA	TRBV6-5	TRBJ2-7
CASSSREGPETQYF	TGTGCCAGCAGCTCGCGGGAGGGCCCTGAGACCCAGTACTTC	TRBD2	NA	TRBV7-9	TRBJ2-5
CALHDTNYGYTF	TGTGCCCTCCATGACACCAACTATGGCTACACCTTC	NA	NA	TRBV28	TRBJ1-2
CASSPGRDTEAFF	TGTGCCAGCTCACCGGGGAGGGACACTGAAGCTTTCTTT	NA	NA	TRBV18	TRBJ1-1
CASSETTGHYGYTF	TGTGCCAGCAGTGAAACAACAGGGCACTATGGCTACACCTTC	NA	NA	TRBV6-1	TRBJ1-2
CASSWTSGSIYEQYF	TGTGCCAGCAGTTGGACTAGCGGTTCAATATACGAGCAGTACTTC	TRBD2	NA	TRBV27	TRBJ2-7
CATSKFLLAGGAGELFF	TGTGCCACCAGCAAGTTTCTGCTAGCGGGAGGGGCCGGGGAGCTGTTTTTT	TRBD2	NA	TRBV15	TRBJ2-2
CASSKDSLLAKNIQYF	TGTGCCAGCAGCAAGGACAGTTTGTTAGCCAAAAACATTCAGTACTTC	NA	once	TRBV7-9	TRBJ2-4
CATSRALDRARTDTQYF	TGTGCCACCAGCAGAGCACTAGACAGGGCAAGGACAGATACGCAGTATTTT	TRBD1	NA	TRBV15	TRBJ2-3
CASASPLGQRYPLHSNQPQHF	TGTGCCAGCGCCTCCCCACTGGGACAGCGATACCCCCTCCATAGCAATCAGCCCCAGCATTTT	TRBD1	once	TRBV28	TRBJ1-5
CASSYDRGRYEQYF	TGTGCCAGCAGTTACGACAGGGGGCGGTACGAGCAGTACTTC	TRBD1	NA	TRBV6-6	TRBJ2-7